This T cell receptor (beta chain) was documented in a study of neurological immune-mediated disorders. TCRdb analysed the 5' RACE reads with MiXCR anew, one entry per CDR3 protein. This sample has roughly 74,000 distinct CDR3 sequences, with roughly 5.6% found just once. This clonotype was recorded at least ten times. CDR3 size: 15 residues. From germline, CDR1 is SGHRS and CDR2 YFSETQ. V lost 4 bases, J lost 0 bases, and 7 bases stayed unmatched. The specimen sequenced was PBMCs. The receptor was isolated from a man between 18 and 35 years old with multiple sclerosis. The chain couples TRBV5-1 to TRBJ2-7, with 7 bases aligning to TRBD2. The CDR3 protein is CASSPVRGDSYEQYF. The CDR3 region has the DNA TGCGCCAGCAGCCCGGTCCGGGGGGACTCCTACGAGCAGTACTTC. Drawing the rest from reference TRBV5-1 and TRBJ2-7, the complete variable domain is KAGVTQTPRYLIKTRGQQVTLSCSPISGHRSVSWYQQTPGQGLQFLFEYFSETQRNKGNFPGRFSGRQFSNSRSEMNVSTLELGDSALYLCASSPVRGDSYEQYFGPGTRLTVT.